Given below is one T cell receptor beta chain in context. Researchers ran the PCR with 60 Vbeta and 13 Jbeta primers. Clones were read by immunoSEQ multiplex PCR, and TCRdb kept only the in-frame ones, dropping some. The sample records tens of thousands of clones, roughly 81% being singletons. Germline CDR1 reads SGHTA; CDR2 reads FQGTGA. The CDR3 consists of 16 residues. This record belongs to a study of cytomegalovirus exposure and HLA in healthy donors. The material sequenced was PBMCs. The receptor's source is a young woman in good health and CMV-seropositive. V usage is TRBV7-3 and J usage is TRBJ1-5; unclear D gene. CDR3: CAQNPKTVYSNQPQHF. DNA for the CDR3: TGTGCTCAAAACCCAAAGACTGTATATAGCAATCAGCCCCAGCATTTT.